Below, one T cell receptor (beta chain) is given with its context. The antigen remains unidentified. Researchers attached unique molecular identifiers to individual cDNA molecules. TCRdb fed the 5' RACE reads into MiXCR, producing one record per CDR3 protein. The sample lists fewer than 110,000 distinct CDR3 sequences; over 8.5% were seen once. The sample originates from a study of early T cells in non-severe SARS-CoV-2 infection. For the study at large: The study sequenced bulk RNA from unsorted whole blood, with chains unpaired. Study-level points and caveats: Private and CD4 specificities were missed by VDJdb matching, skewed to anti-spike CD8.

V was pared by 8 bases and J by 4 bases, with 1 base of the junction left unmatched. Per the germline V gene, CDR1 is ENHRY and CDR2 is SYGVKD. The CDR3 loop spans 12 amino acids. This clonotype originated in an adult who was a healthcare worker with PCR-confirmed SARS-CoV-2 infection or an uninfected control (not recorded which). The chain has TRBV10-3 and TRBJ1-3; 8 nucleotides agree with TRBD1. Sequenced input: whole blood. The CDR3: CAIGQGGNTIYF. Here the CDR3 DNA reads TGTGCCATCGGACAGGGCGGAAACACCATATATTTT.